The entry below describes one TCR beta chain. The entry originates in a study of blood T cell repertoires in COVID-19. Clones were sequenced by immunoSEQ multiplex PCR, and TCRdb holds only the in-frame ones, with some missing. The sample contains 80,000 to 130,000 clones, roughly 85% of which appear only once. The CDR3 length is 16 residues. The germline CDR1 and CDR2 sequences are SGHVS and FQNEAQ. The V end lost 1 base, the J end lost 7 bases, and 17 bases lay between the germline ends. This TCR came from a woman aged 50 to 60 who had recovered from COVID-19. The specimen sequenced was PBMCs or T cells enriched from blood (not recorded which). The chain employs TRBV7-8 and TRBJ1-5; D may be TRBD1 (5 bases). The CDR3 here is CASSLEGRRAGQPQHF. For the CDR3, the DNA is TGTGCCAGCAGCTTAGAGGGACGGAGGGCGGGACAGCCCCAGCATTTT.